Here is one TCR beta chain with its context. Its antigen is unknown. Base qualities are missing; no much larger clone stands one base away. The time point tag for this specimen amounts to: blood from clinic visit 5 months post-surgery; TSC patient then seizure free. The surgery cases showing the highest brain T cell transcript signatures were chosen for TCR beta chain sequencing of brain tissue and, when available, of blood. Prior to surgery, the patients had been treated with at least one anti-epileptic drug. TCR-sequenced patients were children with drug-resistant epilepsy due to tuberous sclerosis complex, focal cortical dysplasia, Rasmussen encephalitis or hemimegalencephaly. Bulk genomic DNA was isolated from unsorted brain tissue and whole blood using the Monarch genomic DNA purification kit. The data originate from a study of brain T cells in children with intractable seizures (dated by TCRdb to the early 2020s). With regard to the full study: As a first screen for immune gene transcripts, resected brain tissue from under 70 pediatric epilepsy surgery cases was run on a NanoString immunology panel. Among the 12 selected surgery cases, eight also had pre-surgery blood sequenced, leaving four with brain tissue only. What the study reported, not specific to this receptor: Viral specificity was inferred solely from CDR3 sequence similarity, and the HCMV serostatus of the patients was not known. Sequencing depth differed between pre- and post-surgery blood, so clones missing from the pre-surgery sample may reflect undersampling.

Spanning cysteine to phenylalanine, the CDR3 consists of 10 amino acids. Of all the DNA, just the CDR3 is kept, 30 bases in frame from base 1. Trimming at the junction amounts to 8 bases on V and 8 bases on J, and the germline ends lie 4 bases apart. Reading the germline V gene (reference sequence) gives CDR1 LNHDA and CDR2 SQIVND. The immunoSEQ assay was used to generate TCR beta chain sequences from genomic DNA. From the authors' description of their analysis: CDR3 sequences not starting with the conserved framework cysteine at position 104 were manually removed. To get clonality, the normalized Shannon's Diversity Index was subtracted from one, giving values from 0 (maximal diversity) to 1 (oligoclonal). To check whether a given CDR3 had different frequencies in two samples, for example brain versus blood, chi-squared comparison-of-proportions tests were used. Public clonotypes were identified through searches of immuneACCESS, and similarity to known antiviral clonotypes was evaluated with the VDJdb browser. The table was pulled from immuneACCESS by TCRdb, which kept in-frame rearrangements only. Such tables lose some clones; where checked, under half of the loss comes from unresolved V genes, and the rest has no known cause. The V and J calls and clone size come from that table; D and trimming were worked out from the DNA. This sample has under 400,000 clones in its table, and approximately 93% of those were observed once. About 6% of the sample is in the top ten clones.

Source: peripheral blood, taken more than 4 months after surgery. The chain joins TRBV19 to TRBJ1-6, with the D segment identity uncertain. The source of this sequence is a boy under three years old with tuberous sclerosis and intractable seizures. The encoded CDR3 is CASGDSPLHF. The nucleotides are TGTGCCAGTGGGGATTCACCCCTCCACTTT. This CDR3, with the reference TRBV19 and TRBJ1-6 proteins standing in past its ends, gives the full variable domain DGGITQSPKYLFRKEGQNVTLSCEQNLNHDAMYWYRQDPGQGLRLIYYSQIVNDFQKGDIAEGYSVSREKKESFPLTVTSAQKNPTAFYLCASGDSPLHFGNGTRLTVT.